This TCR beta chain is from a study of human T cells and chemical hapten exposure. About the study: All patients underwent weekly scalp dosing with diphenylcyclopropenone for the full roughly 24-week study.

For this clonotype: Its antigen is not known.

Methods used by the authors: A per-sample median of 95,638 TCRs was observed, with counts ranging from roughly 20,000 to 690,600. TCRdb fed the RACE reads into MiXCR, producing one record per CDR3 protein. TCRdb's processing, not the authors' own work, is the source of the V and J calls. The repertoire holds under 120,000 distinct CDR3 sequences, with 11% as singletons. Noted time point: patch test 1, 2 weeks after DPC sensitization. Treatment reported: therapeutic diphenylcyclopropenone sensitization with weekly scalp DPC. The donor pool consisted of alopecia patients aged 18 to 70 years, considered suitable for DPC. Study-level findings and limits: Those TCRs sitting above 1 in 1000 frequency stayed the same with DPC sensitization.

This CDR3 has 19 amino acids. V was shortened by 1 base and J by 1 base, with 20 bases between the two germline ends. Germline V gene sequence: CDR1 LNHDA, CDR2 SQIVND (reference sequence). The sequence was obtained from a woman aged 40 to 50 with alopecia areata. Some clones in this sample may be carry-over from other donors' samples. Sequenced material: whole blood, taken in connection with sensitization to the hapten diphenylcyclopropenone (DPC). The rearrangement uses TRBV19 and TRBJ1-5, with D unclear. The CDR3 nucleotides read TGTGCCAGTAGTATAGGGGGAGGCCCGAGGAGTCTGAGCAATCAGCCCCAGCATTTT. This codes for CASSIGGGPRSLSNQPQHF.